Listed here are 15 T cell receptor beta chains from one sample, sequenced in a study of monozygotic twins with inflammatory bowel disease. TCRdb reprocessed the 5' RACE reads and stores each CDR3 protein as one record, lacking DNA. This sample's table reports fewer than 200,000 distinct CDR3 sequences. Sequencing input: blood. The origin of the receptors is a human donor with ulcerative colitis or Crohn's disease, or a healthy co-twin of an affected twin (not recorded which).

The V call is TRBV11-2, the J call TRBJ2-3; TCRdb calls TRBD1, which cannot be checked without DNA. The CDR3 has 15 residues. Germline V gene lookup returns CDR1 SGHAT and CDR2 FQNNGV. CDR3 loop: CASRSRGAGSDTQYF.

V usage is TRBV14 and J usage is TRBJ2-5; TCRdb's D gene call, TRBD2, goes unchecked for lack of DNA. CDR3 length equals 15 residues. Germline V gene lookup returns CDR1 SGHDN and CDR2 FVKESK. The CDR3 reads CASSAGLAGQETQYF.

The V and J genes are TRBV20-1 and TRBJ2-7; the D call from TCRdb, TRBD1, cannot be confirmed without DNA. Germline V gene data show CDR1 as DFQATT and CDR2 as SNEGSKA (reference sequence). This CDR3 comprises 14 residues. The CDR3 here is CSASPTGPSYEQYF.

The CDR3 protein is CAISEPGLGPSTGELFF. The chain carries TRBV10-3 and TRBJ2-2; the TRBD2 assignment by TCRdb is unverifiable without DNA. Germline V gene sequence: CDR1 ENHRY, CDR2 SYGVKD. This CDR3 is 17 amino acids long.

J is TRBJ1-2 and V is TRBV28; the TCRdb D gene call, TRBD1, has no DNA to confirm it. There are 16 residues in the CDR3. The V gene's germline CDR1 is MDHEN and CDR2 SYDVKM. CDR3 amino acids: CASSRLRDSLRYGYTF.

The chain joins TRBV20-1 to TRBJ2-1; TCRdb returns TRBD1, unconfirmable since there is no DNA. There are 14 residues in the CDR3. Looked up from germline, CDR1 is DFQATT and CDR2 is SNEGSKA (reference sequence). This CDR3 is CSARVSGIYNEQFF.

The chain combines TRBV7-6 with TRBJ2-3. This CDR3 spans 12 amino acids. From germline, CDR1 is SGHVS and CDR2 FNYEAQ. The CDR3 loop is CASSLIADTQYF.

The genes are TRBV5-1 and TRBJ2-3; as DNA is missing, the TRBD2 call by TCRdb cannot be tested. The CDR3 loop spans 15 amino acids. The germline gives CDR1 SGHRS, CDR2 YFSETQ. The CDR3 protein is CASSLLREKTDTQYF.

CDR3 sequence reads: CASRHRDWISGANVLTF. The genes are TRBV28 and TRBJ2-6; no DNA is available, so the TRBD1 call from TCRdb remains unchecked. Germline CDR1 MDHEN, CDR2 SYDVKM. The CDR3 covers 17 residues.

This rearrangement joins TRBV15 to TRBJ2-1; lacking DNA, the TRBD1 call made by TCRdb goes unchecked. The CDR3 loop spans 12 amino acids. The germline V gene encodes CDR1 LNHNV and CDR2 YYDKDF (reference sequence). The CDR3 is CATRGGGNEQFF.

The chain is built from TRBV6-5 and TRBJ2-1; TCRdb proposes TRBD2, but this gene call is untestable without DNA. The CDR3 runs to 16 residues. Germline V gene data show CDR1 as MNHEY and CDR2 as SVGAGI. The CDR3 loop reads CASSSRTSGAYNEQFF.

The chain employs TRBV20-1 and TRBJ2-1; the TRBD2 assignment by TCRdb is unverifiable without DNA. Per germline, CDR1 DFQATT and CDR2 SNEGSKA (reference sequence). CDR3 length equals 19 residues. The CDR3 is CSARDSFVEGRTSYNEQFF.

V and J are TRBV5-1 and TRBJ2-5; TCRdb gives TRBD1 as the D gene, but with no DNA this cannot be confirmed. The CDR3 is 15 residues long. The germline V gene encodes CDR1 SGHRS and CDR2 YFSETQ. CDR3 protein: CASSLGGQVQETQYF.

The chain joins TRBV20-1 to TRBJ2-1. Germline CDR1 DFQATT, CDR2 SNEGSKA (reference sequence). The CDR3 is 13 residues long. The CDR3 is CSASLSSYNEQFF.

The chain has TRBV20-1 and TRBJ2-2; no DNA is available, so the TRBD2 call from TCRdb remains unchecked. Germline assignment: CDR1 DFQATT and CDR2 SNEGSKA (reference sequence). This CDR3 has 16 residues. The CDR3 reads CSARGDGRSLTGELFF.